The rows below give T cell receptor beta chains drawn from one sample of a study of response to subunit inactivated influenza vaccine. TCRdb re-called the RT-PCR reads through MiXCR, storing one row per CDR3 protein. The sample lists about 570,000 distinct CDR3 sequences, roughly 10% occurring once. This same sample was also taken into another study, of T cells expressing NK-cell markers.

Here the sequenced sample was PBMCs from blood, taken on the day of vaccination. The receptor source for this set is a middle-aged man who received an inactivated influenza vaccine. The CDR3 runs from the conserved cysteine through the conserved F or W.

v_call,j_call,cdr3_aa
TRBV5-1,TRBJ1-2,CASSLNPGAADGYTF
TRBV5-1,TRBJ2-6,CASRGDSFSGANVLTF
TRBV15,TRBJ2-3,CATSRDQSRASARTDTQYF
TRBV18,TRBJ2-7,CASSPPTGRTDSYEQYF
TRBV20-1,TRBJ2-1,CSARTSSYNEQFF
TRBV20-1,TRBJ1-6,CSARSLRQSSYNSPLHF
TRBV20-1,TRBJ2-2,CSARGGGLSNTGELFF
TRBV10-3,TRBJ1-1,CVIRDPLTRGRNTEAFF
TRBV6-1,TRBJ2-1,CASRGTLVYNEQFF
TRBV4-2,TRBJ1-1,CASSPQGETEAFF
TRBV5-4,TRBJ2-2,CASSRGLAGHGELFF
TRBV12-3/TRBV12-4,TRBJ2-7,CASNIDSGGTYEQYF
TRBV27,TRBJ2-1,CASTKSSGGARNEQFF
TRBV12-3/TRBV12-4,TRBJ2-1,CASRGGPHSYNEQFF
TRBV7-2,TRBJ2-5,CASSLGDRVFETQYF
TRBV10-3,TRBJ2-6,CAYRDSGANVLTF
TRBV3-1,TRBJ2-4,CASSQMTGQGNKNIQYF
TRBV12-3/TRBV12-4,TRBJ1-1,CASSLQTGSEAFF
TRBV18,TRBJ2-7,CASSPNRQGATYEQYF
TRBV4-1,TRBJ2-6,CASSPGVAGANVLTF
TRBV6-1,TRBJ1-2,CASSGDRGIVGGYTF
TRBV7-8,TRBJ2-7,CASSTTLGTDYEQYF
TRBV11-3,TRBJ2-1,CASSLDPQDLNEQFF
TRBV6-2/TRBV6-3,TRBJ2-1,CASSDTGVVGEQFF
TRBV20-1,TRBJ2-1,CSAWGLAGGPNYNEQFF
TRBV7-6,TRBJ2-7,CASSLVATGRSSYEQYF
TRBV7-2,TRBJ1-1,CASSLAAGTGLEAFF
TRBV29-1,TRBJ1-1,CSVETSEAFF
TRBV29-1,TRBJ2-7,CSVSGTGRYEQYF
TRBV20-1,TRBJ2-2,CSAIDRGDTGELFF
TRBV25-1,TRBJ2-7,CASSEYAGAGYEQYF
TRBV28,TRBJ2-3,CASSSVEGGTSTDTQYF
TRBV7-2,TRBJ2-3,CASSLSTGSLRSQYF
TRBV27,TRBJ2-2,CASSLSASSGELFF
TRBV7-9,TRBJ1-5,CASSLEQGAPGNQPQHF
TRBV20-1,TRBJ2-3,CSAPNRLAVSTDTQYF
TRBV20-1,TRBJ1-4,CSASWPQDEKLFF
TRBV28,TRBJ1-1,CASSFPIVWGTEAFF
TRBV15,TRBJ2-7,CATSREPDRGQNEQYF
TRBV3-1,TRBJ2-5,CASSQDLVAGDLETQYF
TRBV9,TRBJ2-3,CASSVTGTTTDTQYF
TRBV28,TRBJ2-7,CASSLTGTGSREQYF
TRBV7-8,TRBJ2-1,CASSFDRLNEQFF
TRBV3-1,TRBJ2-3,CASSQDRSAGAYF
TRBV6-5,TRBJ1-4,CASSYSDGRFEKLFF
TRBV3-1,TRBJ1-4,CASSQDIWPDNEKLFF
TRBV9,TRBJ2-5,CASSGTSEETQYF
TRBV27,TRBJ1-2,CASRPGQGFDYGYTF
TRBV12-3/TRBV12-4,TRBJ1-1,CASSSVREVNTEAFF
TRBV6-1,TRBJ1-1,CASRSLSGRLRTEAFF
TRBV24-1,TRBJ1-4,CATSDWTDEKLFF